The next 17 T cell receptor beta chains were all read from a single sample in a study of a mutant IDH1 vaccine in newly diagnosed glioma. TCRdb's copy holds only in-frame clones and misses some; the assay was immunoSEQ multiplex PCR. The table has tens of thousands of clones, about 79% seen once; the top ten hold 24%. Stated time point: week 5, during vaccination. Mutant IDH1 20-mer peptide, at 300 ug, made up each vaccine dose, with topical imiquimod. No cognate antigen is known for these TCRs. The input for sequencing was PBMCs, taken from a glioma patient whose treatment included an IDH1 peptide vaccine. These receptors were obtained from a young man with glioma.

This clone is medium-sized. This chain uses TRBV6-5 with TRBJ1-1; D may be TRBD1 (5 bases). The CDR3 contains 11 residues. V gave up 10 bases and J gave up 1 base, with 7 bases separating them. Germline V gives CDR1 MNHEY, CDR2 SVGAGI. The CDR3 sequence: CATTGNTEAFF. DNA of the CDR3: TGTGCCACCACAGGGAACACTGAAGCTTTCTTT.

There are a few counts of this clone. The gene calls are TRBV6-5 and TRBJ2-1; no clear D gene. This CDR3 region has 13 residues. Per the germline V gene, CDR1 is MNHEY and CDR2 is SVGAGI. V lost 2 bases to trimming and J lost 5 bases, with 7 bases between them. Written as DNA, the CDR3 is TGTGCCAGCAGTTACGCGCCTCACAATGAGCAGTTCTTC. Encoded protein: CASSYAPHNEQFF.

J is TRBJ2-7 and V is TRBV9, with 16 nucleotides matching TRBD2. J was trimmed by 4 bases and V by 3 bases; bases with no gene match: 4. The CDR3 extends over 16 amino acids. CDR1 SGDLS and CDR2 YYNGEE come from the germline V gene. CDR3 in amino acids: CASSAGLAGGGYEQYF. CDR3 bases: TGTGCCAGCAGCGCGGGACTAGCGGGAGGGGGGTACGAGCAGTACTTC.

This clone was detected once. The gene calls are TRBV2 and TRBJ2-3, with D unresolved. Trimming took 5 bases from V and 5 from J, leaving 5 bases between them. CDR1 and CDR2 from the germline V gene are SNHLY and FYNNEI. The CDR3 length is 11 residues. CDR3 coding DNA: TGTGCCAGCAGTTACGGAGATACGCAGTATTTT. It codes for CASSYGDTQYF.

This clone was recorded a few times. The genes are TRBV30 and TRBJ2-2; TRBD2 might be the D (7 bases). CDR3 length: 15 residues. The germline gives CDR1 GTSNPN, CDR2 SVGIG (reference sequence). The germline V and J ends were trimmed by 1 base and 3 bases, with 12 bases remaining between them. CDR3 DNA sequence: TGTGCCTGGAGTGGCGGGGGCAGATACACCGGGGAGCTGTTTTTT. This codes for CAWSGGGRYTGELFF.

This clone was seen more than once but under ten times. The chain joins TRBV7-9 to TRBJ1-4; perhaps TRBD1 as D (5 bases). This CDR3 is built from 15 residues. Germline V gene sequence: CDR1 SEHNR, CDR2 FQNEAQ (reference sequence). Trimming removed 1 base from V and 8 bases from J, with 14 bases in between. The CDR3 coding sequence is TGTGCCAGCAGCTTAGTCAGTCAGGGAAAGGAAAAACTGTTTTTT. The encoded protein is CASSLVSQGKEKLFF.

This chain connects TRBV4-3 to TRBJ2-2; D gene unclear. V lost 1 base, J lost 2 bases, and 8 bases lay in between. The germline CDR1 and CDR2 sequences are LGHNA and YSLEER. There are 15 residues in the CDR3. CDR3 nucleotides: TGCGCCAGCAGCCAAGGGGCAGAAAACACCGGGGAGCTGTTTTTT. Its protein product is CASSQGAENTGELFF.

This clone was detected once. The J gene is TRBJ2-7, the V gene TRBV4-1, with 9 nucleotides matching TRBD1. This CDR3 has 15 residues. V lost 2 bases to trimming and J lost 4 bases; unmatched junction nucleotides: 6. Germline V gives CDR1 MGHRA, CDR2 YSYEKL. The CDR3 DNA sequence: TGCGCCAGCAGCCAACACCGGGACAGGGAGTACGAGCAGTACTTC. Encoded protein: CASSQHRDREYEQYF.

This chain links TRBV5-4 with TRBJ2-7; D gene unclear. The CDR3 is made up of 13 amino acids. V lost 0 bases and J 0 bases, leaving 4 bases between the germline ends. Germline loops: CDR1 SGHNT, CDR2 YYREEE (reference sequence). This CDR3 reads CASSLGSSYEQYF. The CDR3 bases are TGTGCCAGCAGCTTGGGCAGCTCCTACGAGCAGTACTTC.

Remarks on this clone: One junction end disagrees with the germline gene, perhaps due to a read error. This chain uses TRBV7-8 with TRBJ1-2; no clear D gene. Per germline, CDR1 SGHVS and CDR2 FQNEAQ. The CDR3 extends over 14 amino acids. The CDR3 protein is CASSLAYDLRGFVF. CDR3 sequence (DNA): TGTGCCAGCAGCTTAGCGTACGATCTCCGCGGTTTCGTATTC.

The rearrangement joins TRBV6-5 to TRBJ2-7, with 7 bases lining up with TRBD1. V shed 2 bases, J shed 1 base, and the junction held 5 bases outside the gene matches. The CDR3 is 15 amino acids. Per germline, CDR1 MNHEY and CDR2 SVGAGI. The CDR3 DNA sequence: TGTGCCAGCAGTTACCGGGACAGCGGATCCTACGAGCAGTACTTC. Translating gives CASSYRDSGSYEQYF.

V is TRBV7-8 and J is TRBJ2-2, with no clear D. V gave up 2 bases and J gave up 0 bases, with 10 bases separating them. From germline, CDR1 is SGHVS and CDR2 FQNEAQ. The CDR3 totals 16 residues. CDR3 in DNA: TGTGCCAGCAGCTTATTCTCCATAACGAACACCGGGGAGCTGTTTTTT. It encodes CASSLFSITNTGELFF.

The rearrangement links TRBV19 to TRBJ2-2; 8 bases align to TRBD1. V was pared by 1 base and J by 1 base, with 5 bases of the junction left unmatched. CDR1 LNHDA and CDR2 SQIVND come from the germline V gene (reference sequence). The CDR3 loop spans 17 amino acids. CDR3 sequence reads: CASSIASGTGNTGELFF. CDR3 in DNA: TGTGCCAGTAGTATAGCTTCCGGGACAGGGAACACCGGGGAGCTGTTTTTT.

This sequence joins TRBV5-1 and TRBJ2-2; D may be TRBD1 (6 bases). The CDR3 runs to 16 residues. Trimming removed 3 bases at V and 5 bases at J, with 17 bases between. Germline CDR1 and CDR2: SGHRS and YFSETQ. The CDR3 sequence: CASSSQGSLGTGELFF. The CDR3, as DNA: TGCGCCAGCAGCTCACAGGGAAGTTTGGGGACCGGGGAGCTGTTTTTT.

About this clone itself: The junction and the germline gene differ at one end; a read error may be behind it. The chain uses TRBV29-1 and TRBJ2-7, with a tentative D call TRBD1 (7 bases). The CDR3 runs to 11 residues. In germline, CDR1 is SQVTM, CDR2 ANQGSEA. For the CDR3, the DNA is TGCAGCGTCCTAGGGGGCGGGGAGCTGTACTTC. Translation: CSVLGGGELYF.

The table lists this clone with a few counts. The genes are TRBV5-1 and TRBJ1-2; TRBD1 matches at 7 bases. Losses at the gene ends were 0 bases for V and 3 bases for J; bases not matched to a gene: 2. The germline V gene has CDR1 SGHRS and CDR2 YFSETQ. CDR3 length: 14 residues. The CDR3 sequence is CASSLGRGDYGYTF. The CDR3 bases are TGCGCCAGCAGCTTGGGCAGGGGGGACTATGGCTACACCTTC.

The rearrangement joins TRBV30 to TRBJ1-4, with unresolved D. The CDR3 has 11 amino acids. Trimming shortened V by 0 bases and J by 6 bases, and 2 bases separated the two germline ends. The germline gives CDR1 GTSNPN, CDR2 SVGIG (reference sequence). The CDR3 sequence: CAWSVDEKLFF. The CDR3 DNA sequence: TGTGCCTGGAGTGTGGATGAAAAACTGTTTTTT.